This T cell receptor beta chain originates from a study of T cell repertoires in cytomegalovirus infection. There are 15 residues in the CDR3. Unmatched junction bases numbered 7, after V lost 4 bases and J lost 8 bases. Germline V gives CDR1 MDHEN, CDR2 SYDVKM. TCRdb redid the calling of the reads with MiXCR, one entry per CDR3 protein. This table holds under 250,000 distinct CDR3 sequences, 12% found once. This TCR came from a human donor in good health (CMV status not recorded). Some clones in this sample may be carry-over from other donors' samples. Sample: PBMCs. The chain uses TRBV28 and TRBJ2-1; 11 positions match TRBD2. DNA for the CDR3: TGTGCCAGCAGTTCGACTAGCGGGAAAGGCGATGAGCAGTTCTTC. This gives the protein CASSSTSGKGDEQFF.